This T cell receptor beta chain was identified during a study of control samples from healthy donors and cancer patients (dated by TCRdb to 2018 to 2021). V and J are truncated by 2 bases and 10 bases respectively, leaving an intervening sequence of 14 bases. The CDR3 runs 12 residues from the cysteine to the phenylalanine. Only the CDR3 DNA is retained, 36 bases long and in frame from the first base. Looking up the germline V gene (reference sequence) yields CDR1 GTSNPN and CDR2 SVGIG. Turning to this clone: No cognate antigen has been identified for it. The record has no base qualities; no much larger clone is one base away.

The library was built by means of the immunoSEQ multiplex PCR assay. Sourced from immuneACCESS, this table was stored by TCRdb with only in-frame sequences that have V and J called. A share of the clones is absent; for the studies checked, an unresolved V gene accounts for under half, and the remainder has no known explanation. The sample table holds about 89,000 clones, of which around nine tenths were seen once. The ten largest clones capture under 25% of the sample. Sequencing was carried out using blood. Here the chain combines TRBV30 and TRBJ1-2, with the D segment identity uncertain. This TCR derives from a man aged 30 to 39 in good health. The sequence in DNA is TGTGCCTGGAGTACCCGGGGTGCCCACTACACCTTC. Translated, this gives CAWSTRGAHYTF.